The present T cell receptor (beta chain) was sequenced within a study of cytomegalovirus exposure and HLA in healthy donors. Regarding the study as a whole: Earlier analysis found most TCR beta V segments productive about 90% or about 30% of the time. The authors later found HLA-associated TCR beta chains more clonally expanded than equally common others. Indistinguishable V segments, including TRBV6-2 and TRBV6-3, were excluded.

Trimming removed 6 bases at V and 1 base at J, with 12 bases between. The CDR3 has 14 residues. Germline CDR1 reads LGHNA; CDR2 reads YNFKEQ. Primers for the PCR totalled 60 Vbeta and 13 Jbeta. Here immunoSEQ multiplex PCR was the method, and the copy in TCRdb shows in-frame clones only, minus some. The profile shows about 78,000 clones, 72% of them singletons. About this clone itself: The antigen remains unidentified.

The sequencing input was PBMCs. This rearrangement joins TRBV4-2 to TRBJ1-1; D call uncertain. The sequence was obtained from a woman aged 40-49 years in good health and CMV-seropositive. Here the CDR3 reads CASSDLQTNTEAFF. The CDR3 DNA is TGTGCCAGCAGTGACCTACAGACGAACACTGAAGCTTTCTTT.